This T cell receptor (beta chain) comes out of a study of Ad26.COV2.S vaccination and SARS-CoV-2 variants (dated by TCRdb to about 2021). The study in broad terms: Donors in the vaccine arm were drawn from COV1001, a multicentre, randomized, double-blind, placebo-controlled phase I-IIa trial testing Ad26.COV2.S in healthy adults. Investigators remained blinded to trial group allocation during experiments and outcome assessment. Trial participants were randomized into five groups of five, in which low-dose or high-dose Ad26.COV2.S was given once or twice, or placebo was given on both occasions. A total of 32 samples were included in the TCR-sequenced set, comprising roughly 19 Ad26.COV2.S vaccine recipients, 5 placebo recipients and 8 SARS-CoV-2 convalescent individuals. Dosing of Ad26.COV2.S was intramuscular, at either 5x10^10 or 1x10^11 viral particles, delivered as one shot or as two shots spaced 56 days apart. Sequencing of the TCRbeta repertoire served to evaluate the specificity and breadth of SARS-CoV-2-reactive T cell receptors following Ad26.COV2.S vaccination.

Taken with the paper, the label for treatment or condition translates to: roughly 18 received Ad26.COV2.S at low or high dose, single or two shots; several received placebo; per-sample allocation not given. Repertoires of vaccine and placebo recipients were sequenced from samples collected on day 63 after the first injection. Between 29 July and 7 August 2020, Cohort 1b enrolled 20 to 30 adults aged 18-55 years at one site in Boston, USA. Ad26.COV2.S consisted of a replication-incompetent adenovirus type 26 vector by which a prefusion-stabilized SARS-CoV-2 spike protein from the original Wuhan strain was expressed. For this clone: Its antigen target is currently unknown. Base qualities are missing; no much larger clone stands one base away.

On the study overall, not on this receptor specifically: After vaccination, spike-specific CD8+ and CD4+ T cell responses were reported to show substantial breadth. The authors noted that total T cell responses may have been underestimated by the TCR breadth and depth analyses. Higher spike-specific TCR breadth was observed in Ad26.COV2.S recipients than in placebo recipients (P = 0.0014). The study was not powered to compare responses between vaccine doses or regimens. Comparable non-spike TCR breadth was observed between vaccine and placebo recipients, consistent with only spike being contained in the vaccine.

The immunoSEQ Assay was the method used to sequence TCRbeta CDR3 regions. After extraction, genomic DNA underwent amplification by bias-controlled multiplex PCR, followed by high-throughput sequencing. On the study's bioinformatics: To quantify the absolute abundance of every unique TCRbeta CDR3 region, sequences were collapsed and filtered. T cell fraction was estimated by normalizing TCRbeta template counts to usable DNA, which was measured by amplifying reference genes present in all nucleated cells. Repertoire TCRs were annotated as SARS-CoV-2-specific by exact matching of V gene, CDR3 amino acid sequence and J gene to a known reactive TCR set. The reference SARS-CoV-2 TCR set came from MIRA and was filtered for enrichment in COVID-19-positive ImmuneCODE repertoires, removing public or cross-reactive TCRs. Using the MIRA antigens, annotated TCRs were further analysed by specific ORF or by position within an ORF. Breadth was defined as the number of annotated unique rearrangements divided by the total number of unique productive rearrangements, and depth was defined as the summed frequency of the annotated unique rearrangements. TCR breadth was compared between groups using two-sided Wilcoxon rank-sum tests. TCRdb's version of the immuneACCESS table is confined to in-frame rearrangements and falls short of the full clone set. An unresolved V gene accounts for under half of the shortfall where checked; the remainder is of unknown origin. That table is the source of V, J and clone size, and D and trimming were worked out from the DNA. The sample data list about 350,000 clones, and 86% of these were observed just once. Roughly 10% of the sample is taken by the ten largest.

From the germline V gene, CDR1 is LGHNA and CDR2 is YSLEER. At the junction V is shortened by 2 bases and J by 3 bases; bases outside the gene matches: 10. Its CDR3 holds 16 amino acids, cysteine through phenylalanine. The DNA shown is the 48-base CDR3, in frame from base 1. The sequence joins TRBV4-3 to TRBJ2-7, and TRBD1 aligns with 7 junction nucleotides. This receptor was identified in a person aged 18-60 years who received the Ad26.COV2.S COVID-19 vaccine or a placebo. This sample comprised peripheral blood, obtained in a trial of Ad26.COV2.S vaccine versus placebo. The DNA sequence is as follows: TGCGCCAGCAGCCAAAAGATGGGGACAGTCGACTACGAGCAGTACTTC. This sequence encodes CASSQKMGTVDYEQYF.